These 14 T cell receptor beta chains were sequenced from one sample in a study of shared clonotypes between healthy human individuals. Using immunoSEQ multiplex PCR, the repertoire was profiled, and TCRdb retains in-frame clones only, with some absent. The sample has some 1,400,000 clones; 95% to 97% are singletons. Sequencing was carried out using naive CD4+ T cells sorted from blood. The subset here: CD45RA+ positively selected. The receptors were sampled from a man younger than 40 in good health.

This clone was found once. This chain uses TRBV27 with TRBJ2-7, with D hard to call. The germline CDR1 and CDR2 sequences are MNHEY and SMNVEV (reference sequence). The CDR3 runs to 14 residues. Trimming stripped 5 bases from V and 9 bases from J, with 20 bases between. The CDR3 coding sequence is TGTGCCAGCAGTCCCATGAAGGGTGGATATGTGCAGTACTTC. Encoded protein: CASSPMKGGYVQYF.

This clone was detected once. The chain links TRBV5-6 to TRBJ2-6, with a tentative D call TRBD2 (5 bases). Trimming shortened V by 0 bases and J by 0 bases, and 13 bases separated the two germline ends. The CDR3 totals 18 residues. Looked up from germline, CDR1 is SGHDT and CDR2 is YYEEEE. CDR3 in DNA: TGTGCCAGCAGCTTGGCTGGACTGGTCAGCTCTGGGGCCAACGTCCTGACTTTC. This gives the protein CASSLAGLVSSGANVLTF.

The chain recombines TRBV6-5 with TRBJ2-5; no definite D call. V was shortened by 3 bases and J by 1 base, with 15 bases between the two germline ends. This CDR3 comprises 16 residues. In germline, CDR1 is MNHEY, CDR2 SVGAGI. CDR3 DNA sequence: TGTGCCAGCAGTTATCGCCCGGCCCTGGCCCAAGAGACCCAGTACTTC. It codes for CASSYRPALAQETQYF.

This rearrangement joins TRBV28 to TRBJ1-3; maybe TRBD1 (6 bases). Per germline, CDR1 MDHEN and CDR2 SYDVKM. CDR3 length: 16 residues. The V and J ends lost 6 bases and 2 bases respectively, with 17 bases between them. CDR3 bases: TGTGCCAGCAGCCCCCCTACAGGGTCTACTGGAAACACCATATATTTT. Amino acids: CASSPPTGSTGNTIYF.

The chain is built from TRBV11-2 and TRBJ1-3; D is undetermined. The CDR3 runs 15 residues. From germline, CDR1 is SGHAT and CDR2 FQNNGV. V lost 0 bases, J lost 1 base, and 7 bases lay in between. CDR3 DNA: TGTGCCAGCAGCTTAGAAGTTCTTTCTGGAAACACCATATATTTT. Translating gives CASSLEVLSGNTIYF.

The chain uses TRBV6-6 and TRBJ2-5, with D perhaps given as TRBD1 or TRBD2 (5 bases each). Trimming took off 5 bases at V and 5 bases at J, with 18 bases between the two ends. Germline V gene lookup returns CDR1 MNHNY and CDR2 SVGAGI (reference sequence). The CDR3 loop spans 15 amino acids. The CDR3 bases are TGTGCCAGCAGTCGGGGCGTCCTAGTACGGGAGACCCAGTACTTC. Residues: CASSRGVLVRETQYF.

This chain joins TRBV7-8 and TRBJ1-2; D not resolved. The CDR3 is made up of 14 amino acids. In germline, CDR1 is SGHVS, CDR2 FQNEAQ. The V and J ends lost 0 bases and 2 bases respectively, with 7 bases between them. The CDR3 region is CASSLARRNYGYTF. As DNA, the CDR3 is TGTGCCAGCAGCTTAGCTCGGAGGAACTATGGCTACACCTTC. Based on the CDR3 plus reference TRBV7-8 and TRBJ1-2, the full variable domain is GAGVSQSPRYKVAKRGQDVALRCDPISGHVSLFWYQQALGQGPEFLTYFQNEAQLDKSGLPSDRFFAERPEGSVSTLKIQRTQQEDSAVYLCASSLARRNYGYTFGSGTRLTVV.

The chain recombines TRBV10-3 with TRBJ1-2, with TRBD1 matching 12 bases. The V gene's germline CDR1 is ENHRY and CDR2 SYGVKD. The CDR3 extends over 15 amino acids. V was pared by 2 bases and J by 7 bases, with 5 bases of the junction left unmatched. The CDR3 loop reads CAISELGQGAVGYTF. The CDR3 DNA sequence: TGTGCCATCAGTGAGCTGGGACAGGGGGCTGTTGGCTACACCTTC.

The chain is built from TRBV6-1 and TRBJ1-5; TRBD1 agrees at 7 bases. This CDR3 contains 15 residues. Per germline, CDR1 MNHNS and CDR2 SASEGT. Trimming removed 4 bases from V and 0 bases from J; junction bases left unmatched: 3. The CDR3 DNA reads TGTGCCAGCAGTGTACAGGGGTATAGCAATCAGCCCCAGCATTTT. This sequence encodes CASSVQGYSNQPQHF.

This clone was seen just once. V gene TRBV7-8 combines with J gene TRBJ2-5, with 12 bases that match TRBD1. Germline V gene data show CDR1 as SGHVS and CDR2 as FQNEAQ. After removal of 1 base from V and 5 bases from J, the junction contained 11 bases not matched to a gene. This CDR3 comprises 18 residues. For the CDR3, the DNA is TGTGCCAGCAGCTTAGACAGATCAGGGACAGGGGGCAGGGAGACCCAGTACTTC. Its protein product is CASSLDRSGTGGRETQYF. Supplemented by reference TRBV7-8 and TRBJ2-5, the full variable domain reads GAGVSQSPRYKVAKRGQDVALRCDPISGHVSLFWYQQALGQGPEFLTYFQNEAQLDKSGLPSDRFFAERPEGSVSTLKIQRTQQEDSAVYLCASSLDRSGTGGRETQYFGPGTRLLVL.

The chain is built from TRBV7-2 and TRBJ2-7; perhaps TRBD2 as D (5 bases). The germline gives CDR1 SGHTA, CDR2 FQGNSA. V was clipped by 5 bases and J by 0 bases, with 8 bases between them. The CDR3 spans 13 residues. The CDR3 here is CASSLRDSYEQYF. The DNA of the CDR3 is TGTGCCAGCAGCCTCCGGGACTCCTACGAGCAGTACTTC. Looking up the rest from reference TRBV7-2 and TRBJ2-7 gives the full variable domain: GAGVSQSPSNKVTEKGKDVELRCDPISGHTALYWYRQSLGQGLEFLIYFQGNSAPDKSGLPSDRFSAERTGGSVSTLTIQRTQQEDSAVYLCASSLRDSYEQYFGPGTRLTVT.

CDR3 nucleotide sequence: TGTGCCAGCAGTCTTCTTAACAACGTCCTGACTTTC. It codes for CASSLLNNVLTF. The V call is TRBV28, the J call TRBJ2-6; D unresolved. CDR3 size: 12 residues. V was pared by 5 bases and J by 9 bases, with 8 bases between. Germline V gene sequence: CDR1 MDHEN, CDR2 SYDVKM.

The chain joins TRBV10-3 to TRBJ1-4, with a possible D match to TRBD1 (6 bases). Germline CDR1 reads ENHRY; CDR2 reads SYGVKD. With 1 base removed from V and 6 bases from J, the gap between germline ends came to 12 bases. The CDR3 length is 15 residues. CDR3 loop: CAISEFGGEDEKLFF. In DNA, the CDR3 is TGTGCCATCAGTGAGTTTGGGGGCGAGGATGAAAAACTGTTTTTT.

Comments on this clone: Other DNA sequences in the sample encode the same CDR3. This chain links TRBV7-2 with TRBJ2-5; no definite D call. The V and J ends lost 1 base and 5 bases respectively, with 2 bases between them. The CDR3 runs to 11 residues. In germline, CDR1 is SGHTA, CDR2 FQGNSA. As DNA, the CDR3 is TGTGCCAGCAGCTTAGTTGAGACCCAGTACTTC. It specifies CASSLVETQYF. Based on the CDR3 plus reference TRBV7-2 and TRBJ2-5, the full variable domain is GAGVSQSPSNKVTEKGKDVELRCDPISGHTALYWYRQSLGQGLEFLIYFQGNSAPDKSGLPSDRFSAERTGGSVSTLTIQRTQQEDSAVYLCASSLVETQYFGPGTRLLVL.